This T cell receptor (beta chain) stems from a study of CD4 T cells in relation to SARS-CoV-2 and coronaviruses. Profiling relied on immunoSEQ multiplex PCR, and the TCRdb table lists in-frame clones only, not all of them. The sample has more than 55,000 clones, roughly 85% seen once. Before the COVID-19 pandemic, during about 2010-2018, CD4+ T cells were taken from unexposed donors. Germline CDR1 LNHDA, CDR2 SQIVND (reference sequence). V gave up 3 bases and J gave up 8 bases; unmatched junction bases: 9. This CDR3 has 15 residues. V gene TRBV19 combines with J gene TRBJ2-1, with 8 nucleotides matching TRBD2. Sequencing was done on a sample of memory CD4+ T cells from PBMCs. The source of this sequence is a human donor in good health. The DNA for the CDR3 is TGTGCCAGTAGTATCCCTCGGGAGGGCCGGTATGAGCAGTTCTTC. The encoded protein is CASSIPREGRYEQFF.